Described below is a single TCR beta chain sequence and its context. What antigen it recognizes has not been identified. Nothing much larger sits one base from this clone, and base qualities are not available. The source of the sample is a study of T cells in tuberculosis (dated by TCRdb to the late 2010s). About the full investigation: In the study, CD1B tetramers and high-throughput TCR immunosequencing were combined to characterize T cells specific for the mycobacterial lipid antigen glucose monomycolate (GMM). In a South African clinical cohort, IGRA-negative adolescents, IGRA-positive adolescents with latent tuberculosis and adults with active tuberculosis were compared, with about eleven people in each group.

At study entry, adolescents were screened for latent tuberculosis infection using a tuberculin skin test and the QuantiFERON-TB GOLD In-Tube IGRA. Immunosequencing of unsorted cryopreserved PBMC covered, on average, about 100,000 T cells per clinical donor. Eleven high schools in the Worcester region of the Western Cape, South Africa, served as enrollment sites for adolescents aged 12 to 18 years. Ten M. tuberculosis-infected adolescents and ten uninfected adolescents were selected, with the two groups matched for age and sex. PBMC from adolescents were isolated by density centrifugation from freshly drawn heparinized blood and were then cryopreserved. TCR libraries were generated with the immunoSEQ multiplex PCR assay, using TCR-beta and/or TCR-alpha/delta assays for each sample. The amplified TCR libraries were sequenced on the Illumina high-throughput platform. Per the original workflow: Clustering and dimensionality reduction relied on pairwise TCRdist distances among GMM-specific receptors from T cells that were either sorted ex vivo or expanded in vitro. Each clinical repertoire received a mean NN-distance score, defined as the average TCRdist to the nearest 10% of tetramer-positive reference sequences. GEM TCR motif frequency was computed as the fraction of unique TCRs matching known GEM sequences by V/J usage and CDR3 length. Active tuberculosis was classified by linear discriminant analysis with leave-one-out cross-validation, implemented in scikit-learn. What TCRdb holds here is the immuneACCESS table cut down to in-frame rearrangements. Part of the clones is not present; checked against another copy, under half of the missing clones reflect an unresolved V gene, and the others are unexplained. From that table come the V and J calls and clone size; the DNA was used to work out D and trimming. This sample comprises about 28,000 clones, around 91% of them detected only once. The ten top clones hold under 8% of the sample.

Including the terminal cysteine and phenylalanine, the CDR3 comprises 15 residues. The retained sequence is limited to the CDR3, 45 bases, with the frame set at the first base. Ends trimmed: V by 5 bases, J by 1 base; bases unmatched to a gene: 7. As encoded in the germline V gene, CDR1 is MNHEY while CDR2 is SVGAGI. Broad study findings and their caveats: Using GEM motif frequencies, a classifier achieved under 75% accuracy, whereas a classifier built on the diverse GMM-specific repertoire got to around 86% accuracy (AUROC about 0.9). Clinical samples were selected based on the availability of cryopreserved specimens, with adults included as active tuberculosis cases and adolescents included as controls. Active tuberculosis TCR-alpha repertoires showed smaller mean NN-distances to GMM-specific TCRs than IGRA-negative controls, suggesting clonal expansion of these TCRs. The smaller NN-distances were partly driven by shorter CDR3-alpha lengths in active tuberculosis patients, and the difference for TCR-beta did not reach statistical significance.

The receptor was derived from a donor aged 10 to 29 with latent tuberculosis or without tuberculosis infection. Input material: PBMCs. This sequence uses TRBV6-5 and TRBJ1-1; TRBD1 agrees with 7 junctional bases. The DNA sequence follows: TGTGCCAGCAGTATCAGGGGGACAGCGAACACTGAAGCTTTCTTT. Translated, this is CASSIRGTANTEAFF.